This entry is about one T cell receptor (beta chain). This clonotype was detected ten times or more. Its antigen specificity is not known. Base-call qualities are not available, and no considerably larger clone is one nucleotide away. This specimen comes from a study of T-cell memory formation after mild COVID-19 (dated by TCRdb to the early 2020s). General notes on the study: TCR sequence clusters from the two donors were found to be largely donor specific. T-cell clones expanding and contracting after mild COVID-19 in two donors were tracked by longitudinal TCRalpha and TCRbeta repertoire sequencing. Two young, previously healthy adult volunteers made up the cohort, one male and one female.

Ficoll-Paque density gradient centrifugation was the method used to isolate PBMCs. The CDR3 runs 13 amino acids, cysteine and phenylalanine included. Only the CDR3 DNA stays, 39 bases, in frame from base 1. V and J are truncated by 0 bases and 4 bases respectively, leaving an intervening sequence of 6 bases. The germline V gene gives CDR1 as SGHRS and CDR2 as YFSETQ. TCRdb records Illumina NovaSeq 6000 as the sequencer. TCRalpha and TCRbeta cDNA libraries were constructed by 5'RACE with constant-segment primers, with sample barcodes and unique molecular identifiers being introduced. Trizol reagent was used to extract RNA from every sample. Library amplification was performed in two PCR steps, and a second sample barcode and Illumina TruSeq adapters were introduced in the second step. Libraries were sequenced on an Illumina NovaSeq with 2 x 150 bp paired-end reads. The paper's data handling went like this. With migec v1.2.7, reads were demultiplexed and then collapsed into UMI-guided consensus sequences. Using mixcr v2.1.11, UMI consensuses were aligned to TRA and TRB V and J templates and then assembled into clonotypes. A clonotype was counted as expanded or contracted only when both edgeR and NoisET called the clonotype significant, with the noise models trained on biological replicates. For edgeR calls, a false discovery rate-adjusted p below 0.01 and a log2 fold-change threshold of 1 were applied. PCA with hierarchical clustering of max-normalized trajectories of the 1000 most abundant clonotypes was used as exploratory dynamics analysis. Each responding clone was given a CD4 or CD8 phenotype based on the CD4+ and CD8+ repertoires, which had been sequenced separately. TCRdb reanalyzed the raw reads on its own, using fastp at Q25 for trimming and MiXCR for clone calling, and kept in-frame beta chains. CDR3 protein sequences are deduplicated, and each keeps its most common genes and DNA. TCRdb's processing, not the authors', yielded these V and J calls. The sample has around 300,000 distinct CDR3 sequences on record, approximately 8% of them singletons. The ten biggest clones cover approximately 23% of the sample.

The paper as a whole reports these results and caveats: Some responding clones were detected in pre-infection memory, suggesting pre-existing cross-reactive memory T cells joined the SARS-CoV-2 response. Contracting CD4+ clones were located mainly in the CM and EM memory subsets, whereas CD8+ clones were found to be enriched in EMRA. Clones that contracted from day 15 to 85 showed balanced CD4/CD8 phenotypes, whereas a second wave of clones that expanded from day 15 to 37 leaned towards CD4+. Only a couple of mild cases were covered in the study, and larger cohorts including severe cases with pre-infection samples were considered necessary. The second-wave clones that peaked on day 37 were not confirmed to be SARS-CoV-2 specific.

The sequence was collected from a man aged 18 to 30 who had mild COVID-19 (a few samples of this study predate the infection). The sample titles of this study are shuffled in the database, so cell type and time point are left out; the donor was told from shared clones. The chain is assembled from TRBV5-1 and TRBJ2-3; no D segment can be confidently identified. Sample: PBMCs or a T cell subset sorted from them (not recorded which). The DNA is TGCGCCAGCAGCTTGGTGGTAGCAGATACGCAGTATTTT. Its protein product is CASSLVVADTQYF. Beyond the CDR3, the reference TRBV5-1 and TRBJ2-3 genes provide the residues; the full variable domain reads: KAGVTQTPRYLIKTRGQQVTLSCSPISGHRSVSWYQQTPGQGLQFLFEYFSETQRNKGNFPGRFSGRQFSNSRSEMNVSTLELGDSALYLCASSLVVADTQYFGPGTRLTVL.